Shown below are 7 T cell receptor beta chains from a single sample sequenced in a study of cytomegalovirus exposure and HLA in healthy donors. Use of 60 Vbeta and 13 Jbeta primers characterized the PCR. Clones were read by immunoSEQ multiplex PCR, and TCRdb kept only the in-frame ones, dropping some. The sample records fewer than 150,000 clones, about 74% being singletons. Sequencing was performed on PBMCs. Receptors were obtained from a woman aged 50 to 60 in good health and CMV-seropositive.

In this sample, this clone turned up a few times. CDR3 nucleotide sequence: TGTGCCAGCACCCGGGGGAGGGGTTTCGGTGTGAAGGAGACCCAGTACTTC. Translating gives CASTRGRGFGVKETQYF. The chain recombines TRBV7-6 with TRBJ2-5; 7 nucleotides line up with TRBD2. J was trimmed by 5 bases and V by 7 bases; bases with no gene match: 19. Germline-derived CDR1 and CDR2 are SGHVS and FNYEAQ. This CDR3 contains 17 residues.

The CDR3 spells CASSLPGQGGSPLHF. CDR3 nucleotide sequence: TGCGCCAGCAGCCTACCGGGACAGGGAGGGTCACCCCTCCACTTT. The rearrangement uses TRBV5-1 and TRBJ1-6, with 9 nucleotides matching TRBD1. The CDR3 spans 15 residues. Germline V gives CDR1 SGHRS, CDR2 YFSETQ. Trimming at V came to 4 bases and at J to 10 bases, leaving 9 bases not matched to a gene.

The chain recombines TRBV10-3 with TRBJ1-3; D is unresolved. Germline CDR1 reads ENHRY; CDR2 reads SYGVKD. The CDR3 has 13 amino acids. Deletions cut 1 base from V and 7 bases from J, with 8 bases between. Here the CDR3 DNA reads TGTGCCATCAGTGAGTACAGTGGGAACACCATATATTTT. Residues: CAISEYSGNTIYF.

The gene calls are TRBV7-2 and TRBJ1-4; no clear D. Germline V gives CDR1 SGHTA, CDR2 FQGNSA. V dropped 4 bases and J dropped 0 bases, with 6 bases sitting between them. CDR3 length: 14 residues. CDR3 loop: CASSYYATNEKLFF. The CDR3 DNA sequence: TGTGCCAGCAGCTACTATGCAACTAATGAAAAACTGTTTTTT. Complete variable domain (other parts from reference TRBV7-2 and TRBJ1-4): GAGVSQSPSNKVTEKGKDVELRCDPISGHTALYWYRQSLGQGLEFLIYFQGNSAPDKSGLPSDRFSAERTGGSVSTLTIQRTQQEDSAVYLCASSYYATNEKLFFGSGTQLSVL.

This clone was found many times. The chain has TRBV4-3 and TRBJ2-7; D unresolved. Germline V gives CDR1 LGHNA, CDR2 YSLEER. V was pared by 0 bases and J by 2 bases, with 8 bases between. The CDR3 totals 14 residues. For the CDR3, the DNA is TGCGCCAGCAGCCAAGATCGGAGTGCCTACGAGCAGTACTTC. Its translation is CASSQDRSAYEQYF.

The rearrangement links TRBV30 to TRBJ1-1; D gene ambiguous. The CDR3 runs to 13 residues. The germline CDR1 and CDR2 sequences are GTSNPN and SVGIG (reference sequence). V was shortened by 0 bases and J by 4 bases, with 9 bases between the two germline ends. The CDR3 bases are TGTGCCTGGAGTGTAATGCGGATCACTGAAGCTTTCTTT. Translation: CAWSVMRITEAFF.

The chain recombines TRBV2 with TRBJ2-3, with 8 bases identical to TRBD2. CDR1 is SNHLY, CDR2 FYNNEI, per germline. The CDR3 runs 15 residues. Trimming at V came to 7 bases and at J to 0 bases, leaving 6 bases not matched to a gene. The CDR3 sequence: CASNVAGLSTDTQYF. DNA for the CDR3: TGTGCCAGCAATGTAGCGGGGCTTAGCACAGATACGCAGTATTTT.